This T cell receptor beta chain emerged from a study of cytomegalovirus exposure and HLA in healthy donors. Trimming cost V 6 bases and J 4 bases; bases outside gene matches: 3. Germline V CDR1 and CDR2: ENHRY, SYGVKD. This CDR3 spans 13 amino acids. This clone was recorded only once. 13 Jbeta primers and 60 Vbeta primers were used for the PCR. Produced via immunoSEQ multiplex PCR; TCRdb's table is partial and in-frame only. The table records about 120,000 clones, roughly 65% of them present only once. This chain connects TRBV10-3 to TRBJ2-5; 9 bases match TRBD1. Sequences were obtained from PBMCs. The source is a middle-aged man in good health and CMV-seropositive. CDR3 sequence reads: CAIRGGQGETQYF. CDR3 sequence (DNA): TGTGCCATCAGGGGGGGACAGGGAGAGACCCAGTACTTC.